This entry lists 9 T cell receptor beta chains sequenced from one sample in a study of blood T cells in healthy people across ages. Combining a sample-barcoded 5' primer with a J-beta primer mix, a second PCR ran for about 7 to 11 cycles. Using its own MiXCR run on the 5' RACE reads, TCRdb lists one record per CDR3 protein. The table has some 900,000 distinct CDR3 sequences, roughly 50% seen once. Sequences were obtained from blood. These receptors originate from a man aged 25 to 40 in good health.

This clonotype appeared many times. This CDR3 reads CASSLEGSTNEKLFF. CDR3 bases: TGTGCCAGCAGCTTAGAAGGGTCAACTAATGAAAAACTGTTTTTT. This chain uses TRBV7-8 with TRBJ1-4; D remains unclear. Trimming pared 1 base from V and 0 bases from J, leaving 6 bases between. Germline values: CDR1 SGHVS, CDR2 FQNEAQ. This CDR3 has 15 residues.

The chain's CDR3 is CASSTLAGVYNEQYF. CDR3 nucleotide sequence: TGTGCCAGCAGTACACTAGCGGGGGTCTACAATGAGCAGTACTTC. The V and J genes are TRBV6-2 or TRBV6-3 and TRBJ2-5; 11 bases fit TRBD2. In germline, CDR1 is MNHEY, CDR2 SVGEGT. The CDR3 length is 15 residues. V lost 5 bases to trimming and J lost 11 bases; unmatched junction nucleotides: 13.

This clonotype appeared a few times. The chain combines TRBV20-1 with TRBJ2-1; 8 bases align to TRBD1. Trimming took 2 bases from V and 8 from J; bases not matched to a gene: 5. The CDR3 covers 13 residues. The germline gives CDR1 DFQATT, CDR2 SNEGSKA (reference sequence). The CDR3 DNA follows: TGCAGTGCTAGACCAGGGGGCAGCTATGAGCAGTTCTTC. Translating it yields CSARPGGSYEQFF.

The genes are TRBV20-1 and TRBJ2-6; weak D call: TRBD2 (6 bases). Deletions cut 6 bases from V and 3 bases from J, with 21 bases between. Germline CDR1 and CDR2: DFQATT and SNEGSKA (reference sequence). The CDR3 loop spans 17 amino acids. The CDR3 DNA is TGCAGTGCACCGAAAACTAGCTTTGGGGTTGGGGCCAACGTCCTGACTTTC. Translation gives CSAPKTSFGVGANVLTF.

The CDR3 bases are TGCAGCGTTGAGTCGGGGGCCGCCCTAGAGACCCAGTACTTC. As protein: CSVESGAALETQYF. The V gene is TRBV29-1, the J gene TRBJ2-7; D might be TRBD1 or TRBD2, each matching 6 bases. The DNA end is more similar to TRBJ2-5, so the J call may be wrong. CDR1 and CDR2 (germline): SQVTM, ANQGSEA. The CDR3 totals 14 residues.

The CDR3 spells CASSQRLAGAEDEQYF. In nucleotides, the CDR3 is TGCGCCAGCAGCCAGCGTCTAGCGGGGGCTGAAGACGAGCAGTACTTC. V gene TRBV4-1 combines with J gene TRBJ2-5, with 10 bases aligning to TRBD2. Matching the DNA end better, TRBJ2-7 makes the J call doubtful. The CDR3 runs 16 residues. Germline V gene sequence: CDR1 MGHRA, CDR2 YSYEKL.

This clonotype appeared a few times. The chain is built from TRBV28 and TRBJ2-7; D uncertain. CDR3 size: 14 residues. Deletions cut 5 bases from V and 5 bases from J, with 16 bases between. Germline V gene sequence: CDR1 MDHEN, CDR2 SYDVKM. CDR3 bases: TGTGCCAGCAGTCTCCGAAACGGGCCCGACGAGCAGTACTTC. Its protein is CASSLRNGPDEQYF.

This clonotype has more than one count but fewer than ten. This rearrangement joins TRBV14 to TRBJ2-7; 8 bases agree with TRBD1. CDR3 length: 16 residues. J gave up 2 bases and V 3 bases, and 9 bases lay outside the gene matches. Germline V gene sequence: CDR1 SGHDN, CDR2 FVKESK. The CDR3 sequence is CASSHRTGFTPYEQYF. CDR3 in DNA: TGTGCCAGCAGCCACCGGACAGGGTTTACGCCCTACGAGCAGTACTTC. The full variable domain, in which reference TRBV14 and TRBJ2-7 provide the parts outside the CDR3, is EAGVTQFPSHSVIEKGQTVTLRCDPISGHDNLYWYRRVMGKEIKFLLHFVKESKQDESGMPNNRFLAERTGGTYSTLKVQPAELEDSGVYFCASSHRTGFTPYEQYFGPGTRLTVT.

This clonotype has more than one count but fewer than ten. CDR3 sequence (DNA): TGCGCCAGCAGCTTTCCCCAGGGATCCGGGGAGCTGTTTTTT. Translation gives CASSFPQGSGELFF. The J gene is TRBJ2-2, the V gene TRBV5-1, with a possible D match to TRBD1 (5 bases). Trimming removed 2 bases at V and 6 bases at J, with 11 bases between. Germline CDR1 SGHRS, CDR2 YFSETQ. This CDR3 spans 14 amino acids.